The present TCR beta chain was sequenced within a study of regulatory T cells in long-lasting Graves disease. This CDR3 has 15 amino acids. V dropped 3 bases and J dropped 1; count of bases not matched to a gene: 3. Germline-derived CDR1 and CDR2 are SGHAT and FQNNGV. Findings and limits, study-wide: Results may be inaccurate due to the small sample size. TCR diversity in persistent Graves' patients was below that of newly diagnosed ones. Persistent disease favored TRBV28, TRBJ1-2 and TRBJ2-5.

This clonotype occurred many times. Its antigen is not known. The authors built TCR beta libraries using iRepertoire HTBI primers and Arm-PCR of CDR3 regions. TCRdb re-called the multiplex PCR reads through MiXCR, storing one row per CDR3 protein. Altogether 350,000 to 450,000 distinct CDR3 sequences are present, roughly a fifth being singletons, with the ten largest covering approximately 14%. Time point defined: persistent/refractory GD, antithyroid drugs over 5 years with positive TRAb. PBMC RNA served as the TCR library source. From each patient, roughly 9 milliliters of peripheral blood was drawn and collected into an EDTA anticoagulant tube.

The chain combines TRBV11-2 with TRBJ1-1; 9 bases line up with TRBD1. This clonotype was sampled from a female donor with Graves disease. Sequencing was performed on peripheral blood mononuclear cells (PBMCs), taken when the disease was refractory, from a patient treated with antithyroid drugs. CDR3 protein: CASSFGTGPNTEAFF. DNA of the CDR3: TGTGCCAGCAGCTTCGGGACAGGGCCGAACACTGAAGCTTTCTTT.